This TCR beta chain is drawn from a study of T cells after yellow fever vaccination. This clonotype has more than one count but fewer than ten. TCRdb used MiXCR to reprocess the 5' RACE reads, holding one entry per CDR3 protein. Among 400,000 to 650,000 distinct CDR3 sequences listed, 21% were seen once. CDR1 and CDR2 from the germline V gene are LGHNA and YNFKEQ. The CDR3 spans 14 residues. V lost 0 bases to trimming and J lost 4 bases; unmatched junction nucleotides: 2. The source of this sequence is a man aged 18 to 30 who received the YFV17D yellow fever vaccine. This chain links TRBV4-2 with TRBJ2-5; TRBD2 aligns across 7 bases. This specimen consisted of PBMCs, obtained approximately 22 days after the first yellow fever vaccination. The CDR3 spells CASSQEAGRETQYF. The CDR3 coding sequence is TGTGCCAGCAGCCAAGAAGCGGGGCGAGAGACCCAGTACTTC.